The 30 T cell receptor beta chains reported below all come from one sample, sequenced in a study of T cell repertoires in cytomegalovirus infection. The antigens of these receptors remain unknown. TCRdb passed the reads through MiXCR, listing each CDR3 protein once. The table shows about 740,000 distinct CDR3 sequences, with about 30% occurring only once. Here the sequenced sample was cultured PBMCs, taken from culture after CMV antigen stimulation. The receptors here all came from a human donor in good health (CMV status not recorded). Some clones in this sample may be carry-over from other donors' samples.

This chain joins TRBV7-9 and TRBJ2-7, with unresolved D. CDR3 length: 12 residues. Trimming removed 0 bases from V and 9 bases from J, with 9 bases in between. Germline V CDR1 and CDR2: SEHNR, FQNEAQ (reference sequence). The chain's CDR3 is CASSLAIQRQYF. CDR3 coding DNA: TGTGCCAGCAGCTTAGCCATCCAGAGGCAGTACTTC.

V and J are TRBV7-4 and TRBJ2-1; D possibly corresponds to TRBD2 (5 bases). The CDR3 is 15 amino acids. Germline V lookup: CDR1 SGHVT, CDR2 SQSDAQ. V lost 5 bases and J lost 7, with 18 bases in between. For the CDR3, the DNA is TGTGCCAGCAGCCCACTAACGACTCCGGGGAATGAGCAGTTCTTC. Translating it yields CASSPLTTPGNEQFF.

This clonotype was seen a handful of times. This chain connects TRBV12-3 or TRBV12-4 to TRBJ2-7, with D perhaps TRBD1 (6 bases). Trimming took off 5 bases at V and 8 bases at J, with 10 bases between the two ends. The CDR3 runs 11 residues. For the CDR3, the DNA is TGTGCCAGCAGTGGCACAGGGAAGCAGTACTTC. This codes for CASSGTGKQYF.

The chain links TRBV12-3 or TRBV12-4 to TRBJ1-1; tentatively, D is TRBD1 (6 bases). The ends were cut back, 3 bases at V and 5 bases at J, with 19 bases in the middle. The CDR3 sequence is 16 residues long. The CDR3 here is CASSFIQGRSGTEAFF. The CDR3 coding sequence is TGTGCCAGCAGTTTTATCCAGGGGAGAAGTGGAACTGAAGCTTTCTTT.

The genes are TRBV6-1 and TRBJ1-1; D call uncertain. This CDR3 contains 16 residues. The germline gives CDR1 MNHNS, CDR2 SASEGT. V was shortened by 6 bases and J by 0 bases, with 17 bases between the two germline ends. CDR3 DNA: TGTGCCAGCAGCTCCCCCGTAGACACTGTGAACACTGAAGCTTTCTTT. Its translation: CASSSPVDTVNTEAFF.

The chain recombines TRBV7-4 with TRBJ2-7; D gene uncertain. The length of the CDR3 is 12 residues. V was shortened by 5 bases and J by 4 bases, with 9 bases between the two germline ends. Germline V gene sequence: CDR1 SGHVT, CDR2 SQSDAQ. The CDR3 loop reads CASSNSGYEQYF. CDR3 nucleotide sequence: TGTGCCAGCAGCAATAGTGGGTACGAGCAGTACTTC.

The V call is TRBV6-6, the J call TRBJ1-1; D call uncertain. Trimming removed 6 bases from V and 6 bases from J, with 11 bases in between. Germline CDR1 is MNHNY and CDR2 is SVGAGI (reference sequence). This CDR3 has 12 residues. CDR3 protein: CASRAGPSEAFF. In DNA form, the CDR3 reads TGTGCCAGCAGGGCCGGCCCTTCTGAAGCTTTCTTT.

The rearrangement uses TRBV5-4 and TRBJ2-1; tentative D call: TRBD2 (6 bases). From germline, CDR1 is SGHNT and CDR2 YYREEE (reference sequence). V gave up 5 bases and J gave up 0 bases, with 12 bases separating them. This CDR3 contains 15 residues. This chain's CDR3 is CASRVLGGSYNEQFF. The CDR3 DNA follows: TGTGCCAGCAGAGTTTTGGGAGGCTCCTACAATGAGCAGTTCTTC.

In this sample, this clonotype turned up a few times. The CDR3 DNA is TGTGCCAGCAGCCCCGGGGCGAGGAAGGACACTGAAGCTTTCTTT. As protein: CASSPGARKDTEAFF. The chain recombines TRBV11-2 with TRBJ1-1, with D tentatively TRBD1 (5 bases). The CDR3 has 15 amino acids. CDR1 SGHAT and CDR2 FQNNGV come from the germline V gene. V lost 5 bases to trimming and J lost 3 bases, with 16 bases between them.

This clonotype has at least ten counts. V is TRBV7-2 and J is TRBJ1-6; D is unclear. The CDR3 contains 17 residues. Germline CDR1 SGHTA, CDR2 FQGNSA. Trimming took off 2 bases at V and 0 bases at J, with 11 bases between the two ends. CDR3 DNA: TGTGCCAGCAGCTTAAGTAGGCCGAGCTCCTATAATTCACCCCTCCACTTT. It codes for CASSLSRPSSYNSPLHF.

The chain links TRBV7-9 to TRBJ2-5; 8 positions agree with TRBD1. Unmatched junction bases numbered 14, after V lost 5 bases and J lost 9 bases. Germline-derived CDR1 and CDR2 are SEHNR and FQNEAQ (reference sequence). The CDR3 totals 15 residues. The CDR3 loop reads CASSIVPGQESSQYF. DNA of the CDR3: TGTGCCAGCAGCATAGTACCGGGACAGGAATCGTCCCAGTACTTC.

This CDR3 reads CASSSPRVGEAFF. CDR3 coding DNA: TGTGCCAGCAGCTCCCCGCGGGTGGGTGAAGCTTTCTTT. The chain links TRBV11-2 to TRBJ1-1, with no clear D. The CDR3 runs to 13 residues. Germline V gives CDR1 SGHAT, CDR2 FQNNGV. Trimming took 4 bases from V and 7 from J, leaving 13 bases between them.

The V and J genes are TRBV3-1 and TRBJ1-1; weak D call: TRBD1 (6 bases). The V and J ends lost 4 bases and 1 base respectively, with 22 bases between them. The CDR3 runs 18 residues. Germline assignment: CDR1 LGHDT and CDR2 YNNKEL (reference sequence). The DNA for the CDR3 is TGTGCCAGCAGCCCCTGGGCGCAGGGGTATTTGGGGAACACTGAAGCTTTCTTT. The encoded protein is CASSPWAQGYLGNTEAFF.

The V and J genes are TRBV7-6 and TRBJ2-1; 10 bases are shared with TRBD1. Germline CDR1 SGHVS, CDR2 FNYEAQ. CDR3 length: 15 amino acids. The V gene end was trimmed by 8 bases and the J gene end by 7 bases; junction bases not matched to a gene: 11. CDR3 loop: CASRPRGQGENEQFF. The CDR3 coding sequence is TGTGCCAGCCGCCCACGCGGACAGGGGGAAAATGAGCAGTTCTTC.

The genes are TRBV29-1 and TRBJ1-1, with D possibly TRBD1 on 6 matching bases. CDR1 and CDR2 from the germline V gene are SQVTM and ANQGSEA. The CDR3 runs to 11 residues. The V gene lost 4 bases and the J gene lost 8 bases, with 11 bases spanning the gap. In DNA form, the CDR3 reads TGCAGCGTTGGGGGAACAGGGGAAGCTTTCTTT. Encoded protein: CSVGGTGEAFF.

This chain connects TRBV20-1 to TRBJ2-3; TRBD2 agrees at 7 bases. In germline, CDR1 is DFQATT, CDR2 SNEGSKA (reference sequence). The CDR3 covers 13 residues. The V and J ends lost 2 bases and 8 bases, in that order; junction bases with no gene match: 7. This CDR3 reads CSARKELASTQYF. DNA of the CDR3: TGCAGTGCTAGAAAGGAACTAGCGAGTACGCAGTATTTT.

About this clonotype: With a much larger clone just one base away, this may be a read error. V usage is TRBV7-2 and J usage is TRBJ2-1; 10 bases are a match to TRBD1. The CDR3 is 17 amino acids. The V and J ends lost 2 bases and 8 bases, in that order; junction bases with no gene match: 12. Per the germline V gene, CDR1 is SGHTA and CDR2 is FQGNSA. The CDR3 loop is CASSLFLGQGVLYEQFF. The CDR3 coding sequence is TGTGCCAGCAGCTTATTCTTAGGACAGGGGGTTCTCTATGAGCAGTTCTTC.

The chain combines TRBV15 with TRBJ2-3, with D unresolved. Germline V lookup: CDR1 LNHNV, CDR2 YYDKDF (reference sequence). The CDR3 sequence is 15 residues long. The germline V and J ends were trimmed by 0 bases and 3 bases, with 10 bases remaining between them. The CDR3 DNA reads TGTGCCACCAGCAGAGATCTAGTAGGGACAGATACGCAGTATTTT. It is translated as CATSRDLVGTDTQYF.

A few counts support this clonotype. This chain joins TRBV27 and TRBJ2-5; possibly TRBD1 for D (5 bases). CDR3 length: 14 residues. V lost 3 bases and J lost 0, with 8 bases in between. Germline lookup yields CDR1 MNHEY and CDR2 SMNVEV (reference sequence). The CDR3 sequence: CASSLTANQETQYF. The CDR3 DNA reads as TGTGCCAGCAGTTTGACAGCTAACCAAGAGACCCAGTACTTC.

J is TRBJ2-1 and V is TRBV6-1; no clear D. The CDR3 has 13 residues. V was shortened by 6 bases and J by 3 bases, with 9 bases between the two germline ends. Per germline, CDR1 MNHNS and CDR2 SASEGT. The DNA for the CDR3 is TGTGCCAGCAGAAGCAGAAACTACAATGAGCAGTTCTTC. This sequence encodes CASRSRNYNEQFF.

This clonotype was seen repeatedly, ten times or more. The chain links TRBV7-2 to TRBJ2-2, with no clear D. CDR3 length: 16 residues. Germline assignment: CDR1 SGHTA and CDR2 FQGNSA. Trimming cost V 2 bases and J 2 bases, with 12 bases left between them. The CDR3: CASSLWGRDNTGELFF. The CDR3 nucleotides read TGTGCCAGCAGCTTATGGGGTAGAGACAACACCGGGGAGCTGTTTTTT.

This clonotype showed up just a few times. The V and J genes are TRBV12-3 or TRBV12-4 and TRBJ1-1; a possible D gene is TRBD1 (6 bases). V was cut by 3 bases and J by 7 bases, with 15 bases left in between. The CDR3 is 14 amino acids. The DNA for the CDR3 is TGTGCCAGCAGTTTCAGTGGGGGCGCGGATGAAGCTTTCTTT. It translates to CASSFSGGADEAFF.

This clonotype showed up just a few times. The chain recombines TRBV6-2 or TRBV6-3 with TRBJ1-1, with 7 bases lining up with TRBD1. CDR1 MNHEY and CDR2 SVGEGT come from the germline V gene. CDR3 length: 15 amino acids. Losses at the gene ends were 8 bases for V and 0 bases for J; bases not matched to a gene: 9. Here the CDR3 reads CASGIRDSMNTEAFF. CDR3 DNA: TGTGCCAGCGGTATAAGGGACAGCATGAACACTGAAGCTTTCTTT.

This clonotype was seen more than once but under ten times. V usage is TRBV28 and J usage is TRBJ2-7, with 8 bases fitting TRBD1. The V and J ends lost 6 bases and 0 bases, in that order; junction bases with no gene match: 7. This CDR3 has 15 residues. Germline V gene data show CDR1 as MDHEN and CDR2 as SYDVKM. CDR3 loop: CASRPRGPNSYEQYF. In nucleotides, the CDR3 is TGTGCCAGCAGGCCCAGGGGGCCCAACTCCTACGAGCAGTACTTC.

This rearrangement joins TRBV2 to TRBJ2-2; no firm D call. Germline V gives CDR1 SNHLY, CDR2 FYNNEI. CDR3 size: 15 residues. Between the trimmed V and J ends, which lost 8 bases and 7 bases, there was a span of 20 bases. The CDR3 bases are TGTGCCAGCGTGGGCAGGCCCTTAGTCGGCGGGGAGCTGTTTTTT. Protein product: CASVGRPLVGGELFF.

The chain couples TRBV12-3 or TRBV12-4 to TRBJ2-1; D is unclear. The CDR3 is 12 residues long. Trimming removed 8 bases from V and 5 bases from J, with 10 bases in between. The CDR3, as DNA: TGTGCCAGCGGCGGCTTCCACAATGAGCAGTTCTTC. Its translation is CASGGFHNEQFF.

This clonotype was recorded a few times. This chain uses TRBV20-1 with TRBJ2-1, with 9 bases aligning to TRBD2. Per the germline V gene, CDR1 is DFQATT and CDR2 is SNEGSKA (reference sequence). The V gene end was trimmed by 8 bases and the J gene end by 6 bases; junction bases not matched to a gene: 14. The CDR3 length is 15 residues. CDR3 sequence (DNA): TGCAGTACTTATAGCGGGGGAACTGTTACCAATGAGCAGTTCTTC. It codes for CSTYSGGTVTNEQFF.

V is TRBV27 and J is TRBJ1-2; a possible D gene is TRBD1 (6 bases). Germline CDR1 and CDR2: MNHEY and SMNVEV (reference sequence). The CDR3 consists of 17 residues. V dropped 5 bases and J dropped 6 bases, with 25 bases sitting between them. CDR3: CASSPHADSAPDNGYTF. CDR3 DNA: TGTGCCAGCAGTCCCCACGCGGACAGCGCCCCTGACAATGGCTACACCTTC.

The chain is built from TRBV6-6 and TRBJ2-7; D is unclear. Trimming left V 7 bases short and J 0 bases short, with 16 bases between. The CDR3 loop spans 15 amino acids. Germline CDR1 reads MNHNY; CDR2 reads SVGAGI (reference sequence). Here the CDR3 reads CASTPFAQSSYEQYF. CDR3 nucleotides: TGTGCCAGCACCCCCTTTGCCCAGAGCTCCTACGAGCAGTACTTC.

This chain uses TRBV28 with TRBJ1-1; D is perhaps TRBD1 (5 bases). With 5 bases removed from V and 11 bases from J, the gap between germline ends came to 21 bases. CDR1 is MDHEN, CDR2 SYDVKM, per germline. The CDR3 spans 14 residues. CDR3 amino acids: CASSNQGIFLRAFF. The CDR3 bases are TGTGCCAGCAGTAACCAGGGTATTTTCCTCAGGGCTTTCTTT.